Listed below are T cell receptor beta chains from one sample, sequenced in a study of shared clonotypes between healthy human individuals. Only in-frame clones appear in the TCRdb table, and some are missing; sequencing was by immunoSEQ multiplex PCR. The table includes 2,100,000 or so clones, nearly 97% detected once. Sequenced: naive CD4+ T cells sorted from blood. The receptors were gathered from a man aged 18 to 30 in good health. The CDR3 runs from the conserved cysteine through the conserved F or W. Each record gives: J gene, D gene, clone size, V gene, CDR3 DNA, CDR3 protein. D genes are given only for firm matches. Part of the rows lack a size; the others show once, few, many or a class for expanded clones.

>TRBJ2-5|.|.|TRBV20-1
TGCACTGCCAAGTTGGGGGAGACCCAGTACTTC
CTAKLGETQYF
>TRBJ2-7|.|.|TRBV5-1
TGCGCCAGCAGCCTAGGAGCCGGGGCCAAGGAGTACTTC
CASSLGAGAKEYF
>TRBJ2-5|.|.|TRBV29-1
TGCAGCGTTGAAAGGGGAGAGACCCAGTACTTC
CSVERGETQYF
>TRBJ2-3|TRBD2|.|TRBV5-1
TGCGCCAGCAAGACGGGACTAGCGGGAGCCACAGATACGCAGTATTTT
CASKTGLAGATDTQYF
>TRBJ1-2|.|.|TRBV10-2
TGCGCCAGCAATGGACAGCTATTGGGCTATGGCTACACCTTC
CASNGQLLGYGYTF
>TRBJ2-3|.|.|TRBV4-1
TGCGCCAGCAGCCAATCCAGCGGAGTAAACACAGATACGCAGTATTTT
CASSQSSGVNTDTQYF
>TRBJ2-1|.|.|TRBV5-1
TGCGCCAGCAGCTTGGGGCACGCGGGACAGACCGATGAGCAGTTCTTC
CASSLGHAGQTDEQFF
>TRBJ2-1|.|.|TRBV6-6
TGTGCCCCTTCGGCCGGGACTCGCAAGTTCTTC
CAPSAGTRKFF
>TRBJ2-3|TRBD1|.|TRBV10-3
TGTGCCATCAGCCCCGGGACAGGGAGCACAGATACGCAGTATTTT
CAISPGTGSTDTQYF
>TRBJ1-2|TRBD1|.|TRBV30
TGTGCCTGGTCCGACAGGGGGTATTGGAGTGGCTACACCTTC
CAWSDRGYWSGYTF
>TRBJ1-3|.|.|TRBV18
TGTGCCAGCTCACCTGGGACACAGGCTGGAAACACCATATATTTT
CASSPGTQAGNTIYF
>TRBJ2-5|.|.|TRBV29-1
TGCAGGTTCCGAAGAACCCAGGAGACCCAGTACTTC
CRFRRTQETQYF
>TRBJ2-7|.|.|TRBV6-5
TGTGCCAGCTATGACCCTTTCTACGAGCAGTACTTC
CASYDPFYEQYF
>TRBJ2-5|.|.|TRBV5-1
TGCGCCAGCAGCTTGGACGTCCAAGAGACCCAGTACTTC
CASSLDVQETQYF
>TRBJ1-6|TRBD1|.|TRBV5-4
TGTGCCAGCAGCTTGTCCGGGACAGGACAATCACCCCTCCACTTT
CASSLSGTGQSPLHF
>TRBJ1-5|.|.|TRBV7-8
TGTGCCAGCAGCTTAGGAGGTTTGGGGAGCGGGTATCAGCCCCAGCATTTT
CASSLGGLGSGYQPQHF
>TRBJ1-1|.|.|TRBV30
TGTGCCTGGGAAATGGGGACCGCGAACACTGAAGCTTTCTTT
CAWEMGTANTEAFF
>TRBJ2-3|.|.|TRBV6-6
TGTGCCAGCAGTGATCCCAAAGCCGCAGATACGCAGTATTTT
CASSDPKAADTQYF
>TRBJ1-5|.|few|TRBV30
TGTGCCTGGAGTGCCGGGGCCCGCAATCAGCCCCAGCATTTT
CAWSAGARNQPQHF
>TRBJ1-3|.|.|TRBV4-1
TGCGCCAGCAGCCAAGATCCGGTAAGCTCTGGAAACACCATATATTTT
CASSQDPVSSGNTIYF
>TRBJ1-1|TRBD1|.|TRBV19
TGTGCCAGTAGTATTGTTCAGGGGGCCGGTCTCGCCACTGAAGCTTTCTTT
CASSIVQGAGLATEAFF
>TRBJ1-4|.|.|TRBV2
TGTGCCAGCAGAGAGGGGGCTAATGAAAAACTGTTTTTT
CASREGANEKLFF
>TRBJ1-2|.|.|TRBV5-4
TGTGCCAGCAGCTTGGATCTGGGGCCCTATGGCTACACCTTC
CASSLDLGPYGYTF
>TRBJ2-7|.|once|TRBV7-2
TGTGCCAGCAGCTTCGTAGAGGGGGTAGCGGAGCAGTACTTC
CASSFVEGVAEQYF
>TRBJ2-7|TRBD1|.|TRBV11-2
TGTGCCAGCAGCACCCGAAGAGGTCAGGGGGCCTCCTACGAGCAGTACTTC
CASSTRRGQGASYEQYF